The source of this T cell receptor beta chain is a study of T-cell reconstitution after alpha-beta-depleted transplantation in children. Study-level findings and limits: Recipient T cells and thymic progenitors that survived gave rise to the high TCRbeta diversity observed at day 60 in some patients. By about two months after transplant, alpha-beta T cells reportedly arose from several hundred graft clones that had expanded. Newly produced T cells mostly provided counts and TCRbeta diversity after one year, as hyperexpanded clones declined.

This clonotype was observed many times. Its antigen is not identified. Trimming at V came to 3 bases and at J to 4 bases, leaving 4 bases not matched to a gene. Germline V gene sequence: CDR1 SGHTA, CDR2 FQGTGA. This CDR3 comprises 16 residues. Library preparation (for TCRbeta) was performed with unique molecular identifiers. TCRdb re-derived calls from the PCR reads in MiXCR, one entry per CDR3 protein. The sample includes hundreds of thousands of distinct CDR3 sequences, roughly 8% of them seen just once. The V call is TRBV7-3, the J call TRBJ2-2; TRBD2 matches 11 bases. Sequences were derived from PBMCs, mostly from graft donor cells, sampled 180 days after TCRalphabeta/CD19-depleted stem cell transplant. The source of this sequence is a male patient younger than 18 who had a stem cell transplant for acute lymphoblastic leukemia, so the T cells may come from the graft donor. Written as DNA, the CDR3 is TGTGCCAGCAGCTTTAGCGGGGGGGCAGGCACCGGGGAGCTGTTTTTT. Translation gives CASSFSGGAGTGELFF.